Below are 17 T cell receptor beta chains sequenced from a single sample in a study of T cell clonality in common variable immunodeficiency. Libraries were prepared by immunoSEQ multiplex PCR; TCRdb keeps only in-frame clonotypes and omits some of them. Sampling found 25,000 to 35,000 clones, none seen once. Input material: peripheral blood mononuclear cells. These receptors were taken from a person aged 18 to 70 in good health.

On this clone itself: The missing CDR3 end, 3 residues past where the read stops, is filled in from the germline J gene. The chain combines TRBV7-9 with TRBJ1-2; 10 bases line up with TRBD1. The CDR3 runs 15 residues. The germline gives CDR1 SEHNR, CDR2 FQNEAQ (reference sequence). The part of the CDR3 DNA that was read is TGTGCCAGCAGCCCTACGAGGACAGGGGGAGCCGAC. This translates into CASSPTRTGGAD. The whole CDR3 protein is CASSPTRTGGADYTF.

The table lists this clone with many counts. The read halts 3 residues ahead of the CDR3 end, with the missing end drawn from the germline J gene. The rearrangement joins TRBV20-1 to TRBJ2-1, with 10 bases aligning to TRBD2. The germline V gene encodes CDR1 DFQATT and CDR2 SNEGSKA (reference sequence). This CDR3 region has 15 residues. The trim removed 2 bases at V and 7 bases at J, leaving 8 bases unmatched. The part of the CDR3 DNA that was read is TGCAGTGCTAGAAGGAGCGGGAGGGCCCGGAATGAG. Its protein is CSARRSGRARNE. The CDR3 in full is CSARRSGRARNEQFF.

This clone has at least ten counts. The read finishes 3 residues shy of the CDR3 end, and the germline J gene is used to complete it. V and J are TRBV4-1 and TRBJ2-2, with a tentative D call TRBD1 (6 bases). CDR1 and CDR2 (germline): MGHRA, YSYEKL. This CDR3 is built from 15 residues. V lost 4 bases to trimming and J lost 6 bases, with 15 bases between them. Partial CDR3 DNA: TGCGCCAGCAGCCTCGCAGGGGCGTCTTCCGGGGAG. Its protein product is CASSLAGASSGE. The entire CDR3 sequence reads CASSLAGASSGELFF.

This clone was seen ten or more times. From the germline J gene comes the end of the CDR3, since the read stops 3 residues before it. The chain uses TRBV18 and TRBJ1-2; no reliable D call. The germline gives CDR1 KGHSH, CDR2 LQKENI. V lost 6 bases and J 3 bases, leaving 11 bases between the germline ends. The CDR3 sequence is 13 residues long. The part of the CDR3 DNA that was read is TGTGCCAGCTCCCCAACAGCTGACTATGGC. This encodes CASSPTADYG. The entire CDR3 is CASSPTADYGYTF.

Notes on this clone: The read is 3 residues too short to cover the CDR3 end, so that end is filled in from the germline J gene. The V and J genes are TRBV19 and TRBJ1-2; TRBD1 matches 7 bases. The CDR3 loop spans 15 amino acids. Germline V lookup: CDR1 LNHDA, CDR2 SQIVND (reference sequence). The CDR3 loop is CATARGDMIADTYTF. Partial CDR3 DNA: TGTGCCACCGCCAGGGGGGACATGATCGCAGATACC. Supplemented by reference TRBV19 and TRBJ1-2, the full variable domain reads DGGITQSPKYLFRKEGQNVTLSCEQNLNHDAMYWYRQDPGQGLRLIYYSQIVNDFQKGDIAEGYSVSREKKESFPLTVTSAQKNPTAFYLCATARGDMIADTYTFGSGTRLTVV.

This clone occurred a few times. The read is 3 residues too short to cover the CDR3 end, so that end is filled in from the germline J gene. The V gene is TRBV6-2 or TRBV6-3, the J gene TRBJ2-4, with TRBD2 as a possible D gene (6 bases). The CDR3 is 13 amino acids. CDR1 and CDR2 (germline): MNHEY, SVGEGT. The CDR3 sequence is CASSYEDYYGQYF. CDR3 bases read: TGTGCCAGCAGTTACGAGGACTACTATGGT.

In its sample, this clone was seen many times. The CDR3 goes on 3 residues after the read ends, and that part is filled in from the germline J gene. The chain uses TRBV13 and TRBJ2-7; TRBD1 matches at 8 bases. CDR3 size: 13 residues. With V trimmed by 2 bases and J by 6 bases, 3 bases remained unmatched. Germline V gene data show CDR1 as PRHDT and CDR2 as FYEKMQ (reference sequence). CDR3 amino acids: CASSLPGGGEQYF. The sequenced CDR3 bases are TGTGCCAGCAGCTTACCAGGGGGCGGCGAG.

This clone was seen many times. The read falls 3 residues short of the CDR3 end, and the missing part is taken from the germline J gene. This chain joins TRBV24-1 and TRBJ2-5, with D possibly being TRBD2 (6 bases). The germline gives CDR1 KGHDR, CDR2 SFDVKD. Deletions cut 4 bases from V and 2 bases from J, with 13 bases between. CDR3 length: 15 amino acids. CDR3 region: CATSDSRDLQETQYF. The covered CDR3 bases are TGTGCCACCAGTGACTCCCGGGACTTACAAGAGACC.

This clone was found many times. Coverage ceases 3 residues before the CDR3 finishes, and the germline J gene fills in the end. The J gene is TRBJ2-2, the V gene TRBV30; 12 bases are shared with TRBD2. V lost 3 bases and J lost 5; bases outside the gene matches: 7. CDR3 length equals 16 residues. CDR1 GTSNPN and CDR2 SVGIG come from the germline V gene (reference sequence). The part of the CDR3 DNA that was read is TGTGCCTGGAGGCCACTAGCGGGAGGTTATACCGGGGAG. Protein product: CAWRPLAGGYTGE. The entire CDR3 sequence reads CAWRPLAGGYTGELFF.

This clone came up many times. The CDR3 end falls 3 residues outside the read, so it is completed with the germline J gene. The genes are TRBV19 and TRBJ2-1; 11 bases agree with TRBD1. There are 14 residues in the CDR3. Germline trimming cut 5 bases from V and 9 bases from J; bases unmatched to any gene: 6. Germline V gene lookup returns CDR1 LNHDA and CDR2 SQIVND (reference sequence). CDR3 loop: CASSGTGGRTEQFF. CDR3 bases read: TGTGCCAGTAGTGGGACAGGGGGTAGGACTGAG.

The sample holds many counts of this clone. The CDR3 is cut off 3 residues early in the read; its end comes from the germline J gene. V is TRBV7-2 and J is TRBJ2-2; tentative D call: TRBD1 (6 bases). This CDR3 is built from 14 residues. The V gene lost 0 bases and the J gene lost 7 bases, with 9 bases spanning the gap. The germline V gene encodes CDR1 SGHTA and CDR2 FQGNSA. CDR3 bases read: TGTGCCAGCAGCTTAGCCAGGGGCATCGGGGAG. Protein product: CASSLARGIGE. The whole CDR3 is CASSLARGIGELFF.

There are many counts of this clone. With the read ending 3 residues before the CDR3 end, the germline J gene is used to fill in that end. V and J are TRBV29-1 and TRBJ2-2; TRBD1 matches at 10 bases. Germline values: CDR1 SQVTM, CDR2 ANQGSEA. This CDR3 comprises 13 residues. The J segment lost 7 bases and the V segment lost 4 bases, leaving 3 bases of the junction unmatched. CDR3 sequence: CSVGTGGFGELFF. CDR3 DNA (partial): TGCAGCGTTGGGACAGGGGGGTTCGGGGAG.

This clone was counted ten times or more. The missing CDR3 end, 3 residues past where the read stops, is filled in from the germline J gene. The chain links TRBV20-1 to TRBJ2-5; TRBD2 agrees at 8 bases. The junction had 13 bases not matched to a gene; V was cut back by 5 bases and J by 5 bases. The CDR3 runs 15 residues. Germline V CDR1 and CDR2: DFQATT, SNEGSKA (reference sequence). CDR3 loop: CSAPTQQRGYETQYF. Incomplete CDR3 DNA: TGCAGTGCTCCCACCCAACAGCGGGGGTACGAGACC.

This clone was found many times. The DNA read from the CDR3 is TGTGCCAGCAGCTTAGATCTTAGCGGGAACACTGAA. This encodes CASSLDLSGNTE. The full-length CDR3 reads as CASSLDLSGNTEAFF. The chain is built from TRBV11-2 and TRBJ1-1; D uncertain. The read halts 3 residues ahead of the CDR3 end, with the missing end drawn from the germline J gene. CDR3 length equals 15 residues. Between the trimmed V and J ends, which lost 0 bases and 1 base, there was a span of 9 bases. Germline CDR1 is SGHAT and CDR2 is FQNNGV.

Ten or more counts support this clone. The read gets to within 3 residues of the CDR3 end, and the germline J gene fills in the rest. This chain links TRBV20-1 with TRBJ2-3; the D is unclear. The CDR3 is 14 residues long. V was clipped by 3 bases and J by 5 bases, with 15 bases between them. Germline CDR1 and CDR2: DFQATT and SNEGSKA (reference sequence). CDR3 DNA, as far as it was read: TGCAGTGCTAGTCGGCTAGTCGTAATAGATACG. Translation: CSASRLVVIDT. The CDR3 in its entirety is CSASRLVVIDTQYF.

The table lists this clone with many counts. The read ends 3 residues shy of where the CDR3 ends; the end is completed using the germline J gene. The V and J genes are TRBV5-1 and TRBJ2-1; 10 bases line up with TRBD2. The trim removed 4 bases at V and 2 bases at J, leaving 12 bases unmatched. The germline CDR1 and CDR2 sequences are SGHRS and YFSETQ. This CDR3 has 18 residues. CDR3 protein: CASSSRLQRGGTYNEQFF. The CDR3 bases that were read are TGCGCCAGCAGCAGTCGACTCCAGCGGGGGGGAACCTACAATGAG.

Points on this clone: The CDR3 end falls 3 residues outside the read, so it is completed with the germline J gene. This sequence joins TRBV5-1 and TRBJ1-4; no reliable D call. Trimming pared 1 base from V and 3 bases from J, leaving 10 bases between. Germline-derived CDR1 and CDR2 are SGHRS and YFSETQ. The CDR3 spans 15 residues. This CDR3 reads CASSLLADSNEKLFF. CDR3 DNA, as far as it was read: TGCGCCAGCAGCTTGTTGGCAGACTCTAATGAAAAA.